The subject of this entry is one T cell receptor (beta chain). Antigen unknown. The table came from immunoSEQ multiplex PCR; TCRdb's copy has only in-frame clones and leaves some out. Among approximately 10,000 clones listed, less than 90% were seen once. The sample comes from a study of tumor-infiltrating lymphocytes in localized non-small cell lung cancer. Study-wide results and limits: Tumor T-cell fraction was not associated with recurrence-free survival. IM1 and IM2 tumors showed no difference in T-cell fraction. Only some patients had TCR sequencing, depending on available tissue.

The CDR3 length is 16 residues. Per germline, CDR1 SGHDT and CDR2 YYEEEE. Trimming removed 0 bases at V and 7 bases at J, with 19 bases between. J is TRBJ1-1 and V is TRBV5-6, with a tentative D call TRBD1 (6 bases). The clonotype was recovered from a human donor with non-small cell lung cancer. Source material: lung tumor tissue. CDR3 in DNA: TGTGCCAGCAGCTTGGTGGGTGGCGGGGGCCGGGGTGAAGCTTTCTTT. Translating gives CASSLVGGGGRGEAFF.